This T cell receptor (beta chain) stems from a study of cytomegalovirus exposure and HLA in healthy donors. PCR was performed using 60 Vbeta and 13 Jbeta primers. The repertoire was sequenced with immunoSEQ multiplex PCR; TCRdb's copy has only in-frame clones and lacks some. This repertoire shows 90,000 to 140,000 clones, 10% to 15% found once; its top ten account for about a sixth. This clone has a handful of counts. V lost 1 base to trimming and J lost 0 bases, with 9 bases between them. Per the germline V gene, CDR1 is KGHSH and CDR2 is LQKENI. This CDR3 is built from 16 residues. Sequencing was carried out using PBMCs. The rearrangement links TRBV18 to TRBJ1-4; the D is unclear. This sequence originates from a man aged 35-49 years in good health and CMV-seropositive. CDR3 in DNA: TGTGCCAGCTCACCACGCGGCAGCCCAACTAATGAAAAACTGTTTTTT. Translation: CASSPRGSPTNEKLFF.